The clone carrying this T cell receptor beta chain showed up many times. V was pared by 4 bases and J by 3 bases, with 13 bases between. This CDR3 spans 15 amino acids. The germline V gene has CDR1 SGHAT and CDR2 FQNNGV. TCRdb redid the calling of the reads with MiXCR, one entry per CDR3 protein. The table includes 500,000 or so distinct CDR3 sequences, approximately 15% detected once. This sample was taken from a study of T cell repertoires in cytomegalovirus infection. About the study: The public TCR beta signatures pointed to both CMV infection and matching HLA type.

V and J are TRBV11-2 and TRBJ1-5; D possibly corresponds to TRBD1 (5 bases). The sequenced material came from CD8+ T cells from PBMCs. This clonotype was sampled from a human donor in good health (CMV status not recorded). Some clones in this sample may be carry-over from other donors' samples. The DNA for the CDR3 is TGTGCCAGCAGCTACGAAGGGGAGGCCAATCAGCCCCAGCATTTT. Translating it yields CASSYEGEANQPQHF. Full variable domain (missing parts from reference TRBV11-2 and TRBJ1-5): EAGVAQSPRYKIIEKRQSVAFWCNPISGHATLYWYQQILGQGPKLLIQFQNNGVVDDSQLPKDRFSAERLKGVDSTLKIQPAKLEDSAVYLCASSYEGEANQPQHFGDGTRLSIL.